This TCR beta chain is from a study of blood T cell repertoires in COVID-19. About the study: Some COVID-19 samples were acute and others convalescent; all came from the United States, Italy and Spain. Nucleic acid was either cDNA or gDNA, and it came from T cells, B-cell-depleted T cells, or PBMCs.

In the original workflow: Scientists estimated how many nucleated cells there were by amplifying reference gene primers. Generated by immunoSEQ multiplex PCR, the TCRdb table keeps only in-frame clones and is missing some. V, J and clone size are those of that table, while D and trimming were read from the DNA. The sample holds fewer than 300,000 clones; about 85% are singletons and the top ten take approximately 12%. The CDR3 length is 14 residues. The germline V gene has CDR1 LGHDT and CDR2 YNNKEL (reference sequence). Trimming left V 7 bases short and J 0 bases short, with 7 bases between. V gene TRBV3-1 (or the pseudogene TRBV3-2) combines with J gene TRBJ2-6; D remains unclear. The sample was peripheral blood. The receptor comes from a human donor in a cohort sampled during active COVID-19. The CDR3 DNA reads TGTGCCAGCAACCCGAGCTCTGGGGCCAACGTCCTGACTTTC. This translates into CASNPSSGANVLTF.